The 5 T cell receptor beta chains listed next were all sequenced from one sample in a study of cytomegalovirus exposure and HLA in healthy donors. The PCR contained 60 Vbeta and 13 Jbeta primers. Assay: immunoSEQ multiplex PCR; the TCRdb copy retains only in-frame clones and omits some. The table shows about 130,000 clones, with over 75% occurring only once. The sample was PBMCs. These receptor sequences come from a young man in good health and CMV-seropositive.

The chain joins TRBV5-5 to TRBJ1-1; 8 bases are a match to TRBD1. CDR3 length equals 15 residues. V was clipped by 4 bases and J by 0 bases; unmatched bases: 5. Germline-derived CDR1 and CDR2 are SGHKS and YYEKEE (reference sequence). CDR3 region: CASSGSGQVNTEAFF. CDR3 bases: TGTGCCAGCAGCGGGTCGGGACAGGTGAACACTGAAGCTTTCTTT.

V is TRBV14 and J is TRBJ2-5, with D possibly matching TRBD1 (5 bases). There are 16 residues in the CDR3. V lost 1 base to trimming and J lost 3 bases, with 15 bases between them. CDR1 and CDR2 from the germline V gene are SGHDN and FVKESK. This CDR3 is CASSQGWGRKKETQYF. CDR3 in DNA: TGTGCCAGCAGCCAAGGCTGGGGCAGAAAAAAAGAGACCCAGTACTTC.

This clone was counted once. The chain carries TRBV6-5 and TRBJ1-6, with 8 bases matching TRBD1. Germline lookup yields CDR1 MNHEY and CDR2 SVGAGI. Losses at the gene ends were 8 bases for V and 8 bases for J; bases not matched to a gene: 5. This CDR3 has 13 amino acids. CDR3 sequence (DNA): TGTGCCAGCCACAGGGGGGCTGATTCACCCCTCCACTTT. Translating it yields CASHRGADSPLHF.

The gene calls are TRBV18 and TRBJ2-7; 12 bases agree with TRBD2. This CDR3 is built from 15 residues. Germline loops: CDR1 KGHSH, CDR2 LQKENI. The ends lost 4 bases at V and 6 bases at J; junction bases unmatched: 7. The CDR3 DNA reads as TGTGCCAGCTCACAACAGACTAGCGGGGGACCCGAGCAGTACTTC. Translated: CASSQQTSGGPEQYF.

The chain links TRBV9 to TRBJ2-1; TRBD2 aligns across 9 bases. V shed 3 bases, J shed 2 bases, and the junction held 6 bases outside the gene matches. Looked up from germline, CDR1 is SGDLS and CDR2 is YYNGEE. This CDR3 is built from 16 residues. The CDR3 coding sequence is TGTGCCAGCAGCGGACCAAGCGGGAGGACCTACAATGAGCAGTTCTTC. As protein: CASSGPSGRTYNEQFF.